This TCR beta chain originates from a study of cytomegalovirus exposure and HLA in healthy donors. Study-wide background: The study placed 80% to 90% of its 398 genotyped donors in the Caucasian-associated ancestry cluster.

Per the germline V gene, CDR1 is SEHNR and CDR2 is FQNEAQ (reference sequence). There are 15 residues in the CDR3. The V segment lost 2 bases and the J segment 2 bases; nucleotides outside the gene matches: 4. Study-level results: Accurate prediction of most subjects' HLA-A and HLA-B alleles from TCR beta sequences was reported. A later analysis found that most CMV-associated TCR beta chains appeared HLA-restricted.

Primers for the PCR totalled 60 Vbeta and 13 Jbeta. The table came from immunoSEQ multiplex PCR; TCRdb's copy has only in-frame clones and leaves some out. The top ten hold about 2.2% of the sample, which has about 110,000 clones, 55% to 80% seen once. Worth noting for this clone: The antigen is unknown.

Sequencing was performed on PBMCs. The chain joins TRBV7-9 to TRBJ1-1, with 8 bases matching TRBD1. The source of this sequence is a woman in her twenties or thirties in good health and CMV-seronegative. In DNA form, the CDR3 reads TGTGCCAGCAGCTTACTGGGACAGGTTAACACTGAAGCTTTCTTT. Encoded protein: CASSLLGQVNTEAFF.